This T cell receptor beta chain was sequenced in a study of vaccination and CD4 T cells after COVID-19. Study overall: Overlapping peptides of the spike proteins of SARS-CoV-2, HCoV-NL63, HCoV-OC43 and HCoV-229E were used for cell stimulation.

Oncomine TCR Beta short-read sequencing was applied to DNA from cultured CD4+ T cells. Genomic DNA was isolated from CD4+ T cells that had been cultured. In TCRdb, the PCR reads were re-called with MiXCR into one record per CDR3 protein. The sample lists approximately 9,600 distinct CDR3 sequences; roughly 45% were seen once. The V gene end was trimmed by 6 bases and the J gene end by 2 bases; junction bases not matched to a gene: 1. CDR1 is DFQATT, CDR2 SNEGSKA, per germline (reference sequence). This CDR3 comprises 12 residues. This clonotype has a handful of counts. The antigen is undetermined. Treatment specified: approximately 10-day PBMC culture with coronavirus spike peptide pools or control peptides (ViraFEST assay). Before the COVID-19 pandemic (2011-2018), CD4+ T cells were obtained from the unexposed donor. Expanded clonotypes were found by TCR sequencing after peptide-pool stimulation (ViraFEST). Approximately 2 million PBMCs were grown per well alongside about 10 IU/ml IL-2 and 7.5 to 10 ug/ml peptide pools.

This clonotype was obtained from a human donor in good health. Input material: CD4+ T cells from blood, cultured in vitro. The chain links TRBV20-1 to TRBJ1-5; the match to TRBD1 covers 7 bases. CDR3 nucleotide sequence: TGCAGTGCCGGGACAGGCAATCAGCCCCAGCATTTT. This sequence encodes CSAGTGNQPQHF.